The rows below give T cell receptor beta chains drawn from one sample of a study of T-cell memory formation after mild COVID-19. TCRdb redid the calling of the 5' RACE reads with MiXCR, one entry per CDR3 protein. Of 55,000 to 80,000 distinct CDR3 sequences listed, less than 9.5% are singletons. Sequences were obtained from PBMCs or a T cell subset sorted from them (not recorded which). The source of these receptors is a man in his late teens or twenties who had mild COVID-19 (a few samples of this study predate the infection). Cell type and time point are not known. CDR3s include the opening cysteine and the closing phenylalanine or tryptophan. The order of the fields is CDR3 protein, D gene, V gene, J gene. D genes are given only for firm matches.

CDR3 protein: CSVDGNTQYF; D gene: NA; V gene: TRBV29-1; J gene: TRBJ2-3
CDR3 protein: CASSQDLGAGANVLTF; D gene: NA; V gene: TRBV4-2; J gene: TRBJ2-6
CDR3 protein: CASRNTGSEQFF; D gene: NA; V gene: TRBV28; J gene: TRBJ2-1
CDR3 protein: CASSRVRQGASYEQYF; D gene: TRBD1; V gene: TRBV4-2; J gene: TRBJ2-7
CDR3 protein: CASSAGGASETQYF; D gene: TRBD2; V gene: TRBV7-2; J gene: TRBJ2-5
CDR3 protein: CASSDRASGGATQYF; D gene: TRBD2; V gene: TRBV7-2; J gene: TRBJ2-5
CDR3 protein: CASNSADTQYF; D gene: NA; V gene: TRBV12-3/TRBV12-4; J gene: TRBJ2-3
CDR3 protein: CASSYYRSSYNSPLHF; D gene: NA; V gene: TRBV6-5; J gene: TRBJ1-6
CDR3 protein: CSARDRWDASLAKNIQYF; D gene: NA; V gene: TRBV20-1; J gene: TRBJ2-4
CDR3 protein: CASRLNEKLFF; D gene: NA; V gene: TRBV7-2; J gene: TRBJ1-4
CDR3 protein: CASRPIGTGELFF; D gene: NA; V gene: TRBV5-1; J gene: TRBJ2-2
CDR3 protein: CASSLGDRVGDTQYF; D gene: TRBD1; V gene: TRBV5-1; J gene: TRBJ2-3
CDR3 protein: CATWTQGGGRAEAFF; D gene: TRBD1; V gene: TRBV27; J gene: TRBJ1-1
CDR3 protein: CASSLTEGNYGYTF; D gene: NA; V gene: TRBV5-1; J gene: TRBJ1-2
CDR3 protein: CASSRAERSSGNTIYF; D gene: NA; V gene: TRBV4-1; J gene: TRBJ1-3
CDR3 protein: CASSPQEAGVGEKLFF; D gene: NA; V gene: TRBV5-1; J gene: TRBJ1-4
CDR3 protein: CASHREFVGYTF; D gene: NA; V gene: TRBV19; J gene: TRBJ1-2